This section outlines one T cell receptor beta chain sequence together with its context. Measured with immunoSEQ multiplex PCR; TCRdb has only the in-frame clones, and not every one. The sample records approximately 220,000 clones, about 80% being singletons. Germline values: CDR1 SGHTA, CDR2 FQGTGA. CDR3 length: 15 amino acids. With 5 bases clipped from V and 3 bases from J, the junction kept 5 bases outside the gene matches. The sample originates from a study of blood T cell repertoires in COVID-19. Across the study: Whether acute or convalescent, the COVID-19 samples came from the United States, Italy and Spain. T cells, B-cell-depleted T cells, or PBMCs provided the cDNA or gDNA that served as material.

The sequencing sample was made of peripheral blood. The TCR originated in a woman aged 35 to 49 with active or convalescent COVID-19. The J gene is TRBJ2-1, the V gene TRBV7-3, with 9 bases that match TRBD2. CDR3 bases: TGTGCCAGCAGCCTACTAGCGGGCCTCTACAATGAGCAGTTCTTC. This translates into CASSLLAGLYNEQFF.